The 12 T cell receptor beta chains listed next were all sequenced from one sample in a study of blood T cell repertoires in COVID-19 (dated by TCRdb to 2019 to 2021). Library generation was performed with the immunoSEQ multiplex PCR assay. The table was pulled from immuneACCESS by TCRdb, which kept in-frame rearrangements only. Such tables lose some clones; where checked, under half of the loss comes from unresolved V genes, and the rest has no known cause. The sample table holds under 300,000 clones, of which 87% were seen once. The top ten hold 6% to 7% of the sample. The sample was PBMCs or T cells enriched from blood (not recorded which). These receptors were collected from a young woman with acute COVID-19.

The chain carries TRBV2 and TRBJ1-2; 10 bases map to TRBD1. Per the germline V gene, CDR1 is SNHLY and CDR2 is FYNNEI. Losses at the gene ends were 8 bases for V and 0 bases for J; bases not matched to a gene: 9. The CDR3 is 16 residues long. In nucleotides, the CDR3 is TGTGCCAGCCCGGACAGGGGGGGCCCCTCTAACTATGGCTACACCTTC. Protein: CASPDRGGPSNYGYTF.

V is TRBV5-1 and J is TRBJ2-7; perhaps TRBD1 as D (5 bases). This CDR3 has 13 residues. Trimming removed 3 bases from V and 6 bases from J, with 13 bases in between. Germline V gives CDR1 SGHRS, CDR2 YFSETQ. The CDR3: CASSSSGNREQYF. The CDR3 coding sequence is TGCGCCAGCAGCTCCTCAGGGAACCGCGAGCAGTACTTC. Full variable domain (remainder filled in from reference TRBV5-1 and TRBJ2-7): KAGVTQTPRYLIKTRGQQVTLSCSPISGHRSVSWYQQTPGQGLQFLFEYFSETQRNKGNFPGRFSGRQFSNSRSEMNVSTLELGDSALYLCASSSSGNREQYFGPGTRLTVT.

The chain has TRBV7-9 and TRBJ2-3; D possibly corresponds to TRBD2 (6 bases). Trimming took off 5 bases at V and 3 bases at J, with 15 bases between the two ends. The germline CDR1 and CDR2 sequences are SEHNR and FQNEAQ (reference sequence). CDR3 size: 15 residues. In nucleotides, the CDR3 is TGTGCCAGCAGCCCCCGGAGGGGAACAACAGATACGCAGTATTTT. Translated: CASSPRRGTTDTQYF.

The chain couples TRBV27 to TRBJ2-7, with 8 bases fitting TRBD1. Unmatched junction bases numbered 14, after V lost 5 bases and J lost 2 bases. This CDR3 spans 17 amino acids. CDR1 and CDR2 (germline): MNHEY, SMNVEV (reference sequence). This chain's CDR3 is CASSPIRQGNRAYEQYF. The CDR3, as DNA: TGTGCCAGCAGTCCCATCCGACAGGGGAATAGGGCCTACGAGCAGTACTTC.

The chain employs TRBV18 and TRBJ1-6, with D possibly matching TRBD1 (5 bases). The CDR3 contains 18 residues. Germline CDR1 is KGHSH and CDR2 is LQKENI. The V and J ends lost 1 base and 5 bases respectively, with 18 bases between them. In DNA form, the CDR3 reads TGTGCCAGCTCACCACTGCCGGACAACAGGCTCCATAATTCACCCCTCCACTTT. Its protein product is CASSPLPDNRLHNSPLHF.

The chain joins TRBV2 to TRBJ2-3; the D is unclear. Germline V gene data show CDR1 as SNHLY and CDR2 as FYNNEI. V lost 7 bases, J lost 3 bases, and 11 bases lay in between. The CDR3 totals 13 residues. For the CDR3, the DNA is TGTGCCAGCACAGGTTTTGATACAGATACGCAGTATTTT. It is translated as CASTGFDTDTQYF.

The chain joins TRBV28 to TRBJ1-3; D gene uncertain. Per the germline V gene, CDR1 is MDHEN and CDR2 is SYDVKM. Trimming took 3 bases from V and 4 from J, leaving 10 bases between them. The CDR3 extends over 14 amino acids. DNA of the CDR3: TGTGCCAGCAGTTTTCCTCCAGTAGGAAACACCATATATTTT. Amino acid sequence: CASSFPPVGNTIYF.

V and J are TRBV14 and TRBJ2-7, with TRBD2 matching over 10 bases. Per germline, CDR1 SGHDN and CDR2 FVKESK. The CDR3 length is 18 residues. V lost 1 base and J lost 2; bases outside the gene matches: 11. The DNA for the CDR3 is TGTGCCAGCAGCCAAGGTTTTCTAGCGGGAGTCCCCCCCTACGAGCAGTACTTC. Amino acids: CASSQGFLAGVPPYEQYF.

The genes are TRBV5-4 and TRBJ2-1; D not certain. The CDR3 covers 13 residues. CDR1 and CDR2 (germline): SGHNT, YYREEE (reference sequence). Trimming took off 1 base at V and 3 bases at J, with 5 bases between the two ends. CDR3 nucleotide sequence: TGTGCCAGCAGCTTGTACAACTACAATGAGCAGTTCTTC. Translating gives CASSLYNYNEQFF.

This chain links TRBV5-4 with TRBJ2-1, with 10 bases fitting TRBD2. The CDR3 sequence is 15 residues long. Losses at the gene ends were 4 bases for V and 7 bases for J; bases not matched to a gene: 8. CDR1 and CDR2 (germline): SGHNT, YYREEE (reference sequence). The CDR3 loop reads CASSPLAGAGNEQFF. CDR3 bases: TGTGCCAGCAGCCCGCTAGCGGGGGCTGGGAATGAGCAGTTCTTC. Full variable domain (remainder filled in from reference TRBV5-4 and TRBJ2-1): ETGVTQSPTHLIKTRGQQVTLRCSSQSGHNTVSWYQQALGQGPQFIFQYYREEENGRGNFPPRFSGLQFPNYSSELNVNALELDDSALYLCASSPLAGAGNEQFFGPGTRLTVL.

This clone was counted once. The chain combines TRBV7-9 with TRBJ2-1, with 9 bases that match TRBD2. Germline CDR1 is SEHNR and CDR2 is FQNEAQ (reference sequence). J lost 8 bases, V lost 3 bases, and 14 bases had no gene match. The CDR3 consists of 17 residues. CDR3 coding DNA: TGTGCCAGCAGCTTTATGATAGCGGGAGCAGGGTTTGATGAGCAGTTCTTC. Amino acid sequence: CASSFMIAGAGFDEQFF.

The V and J genes are TRBV11-2 and TRBJ2-2, with TRBD2 identical over 7 bases. The CDR3 sequence is 15 residues long. V gave up 5 bases and J gave up 3 bases; unmatched junction bases: 6. Looked up from germline, CDR1 is SGHAT and CDR2 is FQNNGV. CDR3 sequence reads: CASSPGTIHTGELFF. CDR3 coding DNA: TGTGCCAGCAGCCCCGGGACTATACACACCGGGGAGCTGTTTTTT.